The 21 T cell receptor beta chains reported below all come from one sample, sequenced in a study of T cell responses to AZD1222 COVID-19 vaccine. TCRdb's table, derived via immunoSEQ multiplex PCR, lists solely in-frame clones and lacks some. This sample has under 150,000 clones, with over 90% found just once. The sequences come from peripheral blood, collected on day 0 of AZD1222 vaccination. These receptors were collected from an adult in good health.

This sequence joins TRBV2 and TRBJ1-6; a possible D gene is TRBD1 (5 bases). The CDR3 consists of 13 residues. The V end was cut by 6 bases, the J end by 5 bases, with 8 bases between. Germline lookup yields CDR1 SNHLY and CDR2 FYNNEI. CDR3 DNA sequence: TGTGCCAGCAGGTGGGGACATAATTCACCCCTCCACTTT. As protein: CASRWGHNSPLHF. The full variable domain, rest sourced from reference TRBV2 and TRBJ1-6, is EPEVTQTPSHQVTQMGQEVILRCVPISNHLYFYWYRQILGQKVEFLVSFYNNEISEKSEIFDDQFSVERPDGSNFTLKIRSTKLEDSAMYFCASRWGHNSPLHFGNGTRLTVT.

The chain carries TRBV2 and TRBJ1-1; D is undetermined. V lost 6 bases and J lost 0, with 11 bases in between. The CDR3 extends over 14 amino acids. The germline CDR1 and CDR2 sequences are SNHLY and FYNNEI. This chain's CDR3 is CASRMGSMNTEAFF. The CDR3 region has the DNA TGTGCCAGCAGGATGGGAAGCATGAACACTGAAGCTTTCTTT.

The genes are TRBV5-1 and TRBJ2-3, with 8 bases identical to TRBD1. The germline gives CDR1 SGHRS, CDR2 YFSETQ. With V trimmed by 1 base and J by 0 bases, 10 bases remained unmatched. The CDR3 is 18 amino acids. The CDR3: CASSLPSTGVASTDTQYF. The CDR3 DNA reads TGCGCCAGCAGCTTGCCCTCGACAGGGGTTGCCAGCACAGATACGCAGTATTTT. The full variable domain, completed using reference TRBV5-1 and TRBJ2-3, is KAGVTQTPRYLIKTRGQQVTLSCSPISGHRSVSWYQQTPGQGLQFLFEYFSETQRNKGNFPGRFSGRQFSNSRSEMNVSTLELGDSALYLCASSLPSTGVASTDTQYFGPGTRLTVL.

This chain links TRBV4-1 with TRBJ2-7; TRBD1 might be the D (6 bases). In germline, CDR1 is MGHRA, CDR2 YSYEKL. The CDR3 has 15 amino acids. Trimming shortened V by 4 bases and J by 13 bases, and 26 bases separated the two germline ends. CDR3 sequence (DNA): TGCGCCAGCAGCCCCAGGTCCGGGGACATTCTACCGGAATACTTC. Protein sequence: CASSPRSGDILPEYF.

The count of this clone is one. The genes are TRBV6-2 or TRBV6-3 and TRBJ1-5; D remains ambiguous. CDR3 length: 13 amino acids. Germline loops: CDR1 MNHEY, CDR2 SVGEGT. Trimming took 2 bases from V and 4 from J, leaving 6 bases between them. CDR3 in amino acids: CASSYVRNQPQHF. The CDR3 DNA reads TGTGCCAGCAGTTACGTACGGAATCAGCCCCAGCATTTT.

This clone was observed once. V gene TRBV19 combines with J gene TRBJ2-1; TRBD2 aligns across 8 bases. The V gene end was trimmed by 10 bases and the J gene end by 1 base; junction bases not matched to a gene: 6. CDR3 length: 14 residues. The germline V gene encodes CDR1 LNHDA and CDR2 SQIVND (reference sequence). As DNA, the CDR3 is TGTGCCACCAAGCGGGGGCCATCCTACAATGAGCAGTTCTTC. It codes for CATKRGPSYNEQFF.

The CDR3 protein is CASSRDNSYEQYF. Here the CDR3 DNA reads TGTGCCAGCAGCCGGGACAACTCCTACGAGCAGTACTTC. V and J are TRBV7-9 and TRBJ2-7; tentative D call: TRBD1 (6 bases). Germline V CDR1 and CDR2: SEHNR, FQNEAQ (reference sequence). The CDR3 is made up of 13 amino acids. The V end was cut by 5 bases, the J end by 0 bases, with 8 bases between.

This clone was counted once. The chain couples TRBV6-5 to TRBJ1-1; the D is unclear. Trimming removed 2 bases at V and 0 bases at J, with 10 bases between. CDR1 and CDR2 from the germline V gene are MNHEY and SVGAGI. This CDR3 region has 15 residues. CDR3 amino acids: CASSYGADLNTEAFF. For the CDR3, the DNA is TGTGCCAGCAGTTACGGAGCCGATTTGAACACTGAAGCTTTCTTT.

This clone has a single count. The CDR3 is CATGSYSNQPQHF. The CDR3 region has the DNA TGTGCCACCGGGAGTTATAGCAATCAGCCCCAGCATTTT. V and J are TRBV27 and TRBJ1-5, with D hard to call. In germline, CDR1 is MNHEY, CDR2 SMNVEV (reference sequence). The CDR3 runs 13 residues. Trimming stripped 10 bases from V and 0 bases from J, with 10 bases between.

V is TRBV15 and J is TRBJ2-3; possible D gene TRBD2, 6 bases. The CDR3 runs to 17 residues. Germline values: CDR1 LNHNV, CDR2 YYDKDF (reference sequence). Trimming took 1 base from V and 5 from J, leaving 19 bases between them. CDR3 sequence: CATSRAPMRRGKDTQYF. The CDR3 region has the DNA TGTGCCACCAGCAGAGCCCCTATGAGGCGGGGCAAAGATACGCAGTATTTT.

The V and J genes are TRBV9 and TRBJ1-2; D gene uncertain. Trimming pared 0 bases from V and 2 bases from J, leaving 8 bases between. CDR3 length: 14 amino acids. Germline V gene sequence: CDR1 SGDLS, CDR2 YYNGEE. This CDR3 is CASSVEPINYGYTF. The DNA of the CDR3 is TGTGCCAGCAGCGTAGAGCCGATAAACTATGGCTACACCTTC.

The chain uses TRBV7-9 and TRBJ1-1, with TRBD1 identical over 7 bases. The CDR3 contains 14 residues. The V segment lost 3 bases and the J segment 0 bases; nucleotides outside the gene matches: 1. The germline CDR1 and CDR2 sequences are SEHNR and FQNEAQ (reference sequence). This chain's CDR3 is CASSLDRLNTEAFF. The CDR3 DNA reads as TGTGCCAGCAGCTTGGACAGGTTGAACACTGAAGCTTTCTTT.

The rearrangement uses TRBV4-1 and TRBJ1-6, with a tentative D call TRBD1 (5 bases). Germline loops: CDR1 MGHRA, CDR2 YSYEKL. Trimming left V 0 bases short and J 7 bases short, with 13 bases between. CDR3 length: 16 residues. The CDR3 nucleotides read TGCGCCAGCAGCCAAGAGTCGGATAGGGGAAATTCACCCCTCCACTTT. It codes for CASSQESDRGNSPLHF.

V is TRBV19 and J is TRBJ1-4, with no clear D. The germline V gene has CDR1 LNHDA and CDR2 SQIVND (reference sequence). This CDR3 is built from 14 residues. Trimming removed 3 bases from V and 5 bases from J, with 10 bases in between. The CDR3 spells CASSMWQENEKLFF. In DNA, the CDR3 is TGTGCCAGTAGTATGTGGCAGGAAAATGAAAAACTGTTTTTT.

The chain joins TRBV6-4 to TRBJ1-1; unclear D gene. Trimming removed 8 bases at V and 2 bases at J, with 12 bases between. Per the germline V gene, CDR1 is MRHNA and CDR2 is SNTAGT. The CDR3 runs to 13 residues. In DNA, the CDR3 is TGTGCCAGCTCTGAGCAGTTTAACACTGAAGCTTTCTTT. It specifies CASSEQFNTEAFF.

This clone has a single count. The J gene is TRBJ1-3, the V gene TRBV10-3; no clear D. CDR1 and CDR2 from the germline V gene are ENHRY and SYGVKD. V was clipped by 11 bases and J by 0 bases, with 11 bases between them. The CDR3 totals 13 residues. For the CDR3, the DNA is TGTGCCGCCCATAGTCTCTCTGGAAACACCATATATTTT. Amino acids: CAAHSLSGNTIYF.

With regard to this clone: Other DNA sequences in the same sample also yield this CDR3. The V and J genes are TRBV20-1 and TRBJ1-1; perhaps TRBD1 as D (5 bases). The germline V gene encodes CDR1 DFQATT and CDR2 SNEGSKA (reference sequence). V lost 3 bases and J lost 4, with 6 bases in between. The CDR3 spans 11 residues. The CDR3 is CSARGGTEAFF. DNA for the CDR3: TGCAGTGCTAGGGGGGGCACTGAAGCTTTCTTT.

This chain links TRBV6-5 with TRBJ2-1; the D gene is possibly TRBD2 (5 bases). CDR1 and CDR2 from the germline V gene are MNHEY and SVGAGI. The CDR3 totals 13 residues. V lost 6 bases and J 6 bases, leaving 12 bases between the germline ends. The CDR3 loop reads CASRLGNFNEQFF. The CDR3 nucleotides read TGTGCCAGCAGACTCGGGAACTTCAATGAGCAGTTCTTC.

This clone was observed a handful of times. DNA of the CDR3: TGTGCCAGCAGCCAAGAAGGACAGGGCGGGGGCTACACCTTC. Residues: CASSQEGQGGGYTF. This rearrangement joins TRBV3-1 (or the pseudogene TRBV3-2) to TRBJ1-2; 8 bases line up with TRBD1. J lost 8 bases, V lost 0 bases, and 5 bases had no gene match. In germline, CDR1 is LGHDT, CDR2 YNNKEL (reference sequence). The CDR3 covers 14 residues.

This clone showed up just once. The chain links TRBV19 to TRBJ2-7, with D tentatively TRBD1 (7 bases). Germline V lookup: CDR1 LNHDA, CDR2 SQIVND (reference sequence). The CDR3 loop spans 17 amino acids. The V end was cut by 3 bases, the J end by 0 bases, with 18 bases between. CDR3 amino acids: CASSMGRWGDSSYEQYF. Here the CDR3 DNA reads TGTGCCAGTAGTATGGGCCGCTGGGGGGACAGCTCCTACGAGCAGTACTTC.

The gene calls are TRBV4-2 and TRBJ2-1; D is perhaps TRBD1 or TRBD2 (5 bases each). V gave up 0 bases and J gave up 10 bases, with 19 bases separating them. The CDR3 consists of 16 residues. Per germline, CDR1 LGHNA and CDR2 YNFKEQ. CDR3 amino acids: CASSQDPWGTGSEQFF. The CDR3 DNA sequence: TGTGCCAGCAGCCAAGATCCGTGGGGGACCGGTTCCGAGCAGTTCTTC.